This T cell receptor (beta chain) was profiled in a study of identical twins. Template switching added a universal primer binding site, and final cDNA carried unique molecular identifiers. Each CDR3 protein is one row after TCRdb ran MiXCR on the 5' RACE reads. The sample lists 350,000 or so distinct CDR3 sequences; roughly 9% were seen once. This clonotype was seen many times. Germline V gene lookup returns CDR1 LGHDT and CDR2 YNNKEL (reference sequence). The CDR3 consists of 13 residues. The V end lost 7 bases, the J end lost 6 bases, and 15 bases lay between the germline ends. Sequencing was carried out using naive T cells sorted from blood. The chain couples TRBV3-1 to TRBJ1-1; D not certain. The sequence derives from a woman aged 45-60 years in good health. CDR3 sequence (DNA): TGTGCCAGCACCTCGAGGATTCGCGCTGAAGCTTTCTTT. It is translated as CASTSRIRAEAFF.